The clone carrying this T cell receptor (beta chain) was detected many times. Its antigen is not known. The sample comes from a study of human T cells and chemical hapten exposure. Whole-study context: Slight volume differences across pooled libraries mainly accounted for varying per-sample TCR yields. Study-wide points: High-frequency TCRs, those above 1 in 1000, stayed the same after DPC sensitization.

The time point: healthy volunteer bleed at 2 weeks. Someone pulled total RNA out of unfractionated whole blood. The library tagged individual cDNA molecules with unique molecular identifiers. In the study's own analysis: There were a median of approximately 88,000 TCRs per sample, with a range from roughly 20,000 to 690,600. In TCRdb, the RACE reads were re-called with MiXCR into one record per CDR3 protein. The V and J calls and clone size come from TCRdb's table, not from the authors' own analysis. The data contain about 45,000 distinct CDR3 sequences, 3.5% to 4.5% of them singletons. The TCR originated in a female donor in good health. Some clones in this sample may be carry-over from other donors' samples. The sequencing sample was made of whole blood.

As DNA, the CDR3 is TGCAGTGCACGACTAGCGGGGGGGCGAGAGACCCAGTACTTC. Translated, it gives CSARLAGGRETQYF. The V and J genes are TRBV20-1 and TRBJ2-5; 14 bases are a match to TRBD2. The CDR3 runs to 14 residues. Trimming at V came to 6 bases and at J to 4 bases, leaving 4 bases not matched to a gene. Germline loops: CDR1 DFQATT, CDR2 SNEGSKA (reference sequence).